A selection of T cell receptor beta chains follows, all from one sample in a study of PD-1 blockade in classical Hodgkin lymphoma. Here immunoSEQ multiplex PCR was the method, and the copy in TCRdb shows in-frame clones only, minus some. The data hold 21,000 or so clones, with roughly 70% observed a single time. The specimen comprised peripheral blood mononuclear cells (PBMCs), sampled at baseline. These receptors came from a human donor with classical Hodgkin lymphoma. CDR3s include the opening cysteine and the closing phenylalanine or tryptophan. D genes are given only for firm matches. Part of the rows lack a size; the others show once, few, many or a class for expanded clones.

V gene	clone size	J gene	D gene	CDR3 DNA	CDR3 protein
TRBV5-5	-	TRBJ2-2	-	TGTGCCAGCAGCCCAAGGGCCACCGGGGAGCTGTTTTTT	CASSPRATGELFF
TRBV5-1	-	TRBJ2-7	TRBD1	TGCGCCAGCAGCTCGACAGGGACCCACGAGCAGTACTTC	CASSSTGTHEQYF
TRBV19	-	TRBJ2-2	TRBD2	TGTGCCAGTAGTATTGGAACTAGCGGGAACACCGGGGAGCTGTTTTTT	CASSIGTSGNTGELFF
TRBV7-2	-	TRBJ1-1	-	TGTGCCAGCAGTAAGGTGGGGGGTTTTTTGGACACTGAAGCTTTCTTT	CASSKVGGFLDTEAFF
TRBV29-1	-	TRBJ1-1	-	TGCAGCGTCCGGGGGGGGAACACTGAAGCTTTCTTT	CSVRGGNTEAFF
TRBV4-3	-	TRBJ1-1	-	TGCGCCAGCAGCCAGGCGGGGTATGAAGCTTTCTTT	CASSQAGYEAFF
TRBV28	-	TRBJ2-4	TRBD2	TGTGCCAGCAGTTTATTCACGCTAGCGGGAGGGCCCGGCATTCAGTACTTC	CASSLFTLAGGPGIQYF
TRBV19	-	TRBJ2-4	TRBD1	TGTGCCAGTAGTACGGACAGGGTTGGCATTCAGTACTTC	CASSTDRVGIQYF
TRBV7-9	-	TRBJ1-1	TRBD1	TGTGCCAGCAGCCCTGAGACAGGGCCATATACAACCACTGAAGCTTTCTTT	CASSPETGPYTTTEAFF
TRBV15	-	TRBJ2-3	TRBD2	TGTGCCACCAGCAGAGATCTAGCGGGGGGGTCACATACGCAGTATTTT	CATSRDLAGGSHTQYF
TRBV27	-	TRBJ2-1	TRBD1	TGTGCCAGCAGTTGGCGACAGGGGTCCTACAATGAGCAGTTCTTC	CASSWRQGSYNEQFF
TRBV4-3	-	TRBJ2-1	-	TGCGCCAGCAGCCAAGGGTTCGACTCCTACAATGAGCAGTTCTTC	CASSQGFDSYNEQFF
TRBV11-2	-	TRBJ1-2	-	TGTGCCAGCACCACGAACACCGCCGCGAGCTATGGCTACACCTTC	CASTTNTAASYGYTF
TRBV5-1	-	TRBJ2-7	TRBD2	TGCGCCAGCAGCCTAGCGGGGTCCCCCTACGAGCAGTACTTC	CASSLAGSPYEQYF
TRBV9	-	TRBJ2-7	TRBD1	TGTGCCAGCAGCGTAGACGGGACAGTAACCCTGCGGCAGTACTTC	CASSVDGTVTLRQYF
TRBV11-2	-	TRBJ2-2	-	TGTGCCAGCAGCTTAGAAGGGGTTGGGGCCGGGGAGCTGTTTTTT	CASSLEGVGAGELFF
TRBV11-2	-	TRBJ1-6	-	TGTGCCAGCAGCCTACCAGGGGAGGGTTCACCCCTCCACTTT	CASSLPGEGSPLHF
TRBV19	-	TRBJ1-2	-	TGTGCCAGTAGTGTTCAGGGAATCACTGGCTACACCTTC	CASSVQGITGYTF
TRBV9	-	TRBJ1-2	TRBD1	TGTGCCAGCAGCGTTAACCGGGACAGGGGCGCCTACGGCTACACCTTC	CASSVNRDRGAYGYTF
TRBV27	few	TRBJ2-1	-	TGTGCCAGCAGTGGTCAGGGGGGGTACAATGAGCAGTTCTTC	CASSGQGGYNEQFF
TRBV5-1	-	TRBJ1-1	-	TGCGCCAGCAGCTTGGGCGCGGGGGGGCCCCCTGAAGCTTTCTTT	CASSLGAGGPPEAFF
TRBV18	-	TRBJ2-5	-	TGTGCCAGCTCACCAGTCTCGGACCCAGGAGAGACCCAGTACTTC	CASSPVSDPGETQYF
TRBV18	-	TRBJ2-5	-	TGTGCCAGCTCCCCCGCCGGGCTGGAGGAGACCCAGTACTTC	CASSPAGLEETQYF
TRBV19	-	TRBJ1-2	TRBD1	TGTGCCAGTAGCGGACAGGCCTCTAACTATGGCTACACCTTC	CASSGQASNYGYTF
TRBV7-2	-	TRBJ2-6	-	TGTGCCAGCAGCCCCACTCGTACCGGGGCCAACGTCCTGACTTTC	CASSPTRTGANVLTF
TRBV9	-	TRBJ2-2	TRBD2	TGTGCCAGCAGCGCACTAGCGCACAACACCGGGGAGCTGTTTTTT	CASSALAHNTGELFF
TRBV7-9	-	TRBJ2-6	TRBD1	TGTGCCAGCACCCAGACAGGGGTTAGCCCCTCTGGGGCCAACGTCCTGACTTTC	CASTQTGVSPSGANVLTF
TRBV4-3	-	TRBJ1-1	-	TGCGCCAGCAGCCAAGATGGGGGCCGGGGAGCTTTCTTT	CASSQDGGRGAFF
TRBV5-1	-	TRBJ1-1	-	TGCGCCAGCAGCTTGGGGGGGAACACTGAAGCTTTCTTT	CASSLGGNTEAFF
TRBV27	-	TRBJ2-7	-	TGTGCCAGCGGCATGTTTGGACAGACTCGCTACGAGCAGTACTTC	CASGMFGQTRYEQYF
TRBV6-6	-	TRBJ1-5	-	TGTGCCAGCAGTGTGGGGGAGAATCAGCCCCAGCATTTT	CASSVGENQPQHF
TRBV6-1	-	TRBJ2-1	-	TGTGCCAGCAGGGTTACAGAGAGCTCCTACAATGAGCAGTTCTTC	CASRVTESSYNEQFF
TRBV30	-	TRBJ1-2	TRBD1	TGTGCCTGGACAGGGGGCTATGGCTACACCTTC	CAWTGGYGYTF
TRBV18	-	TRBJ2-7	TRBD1	TGTGCCAGCTCACCACTGGGACAGGGTCCCGTCGAGCAGTACTTC	CASSPLGQGPVEQYF
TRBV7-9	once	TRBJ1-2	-	TGTGCCAGCAGCTTAGCGAGGTCAGATGGCTACACCTTC	CASSLARSDGYTF
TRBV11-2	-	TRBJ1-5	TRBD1	TGTGCCAGCAGCGAAACAGGGGGCAATCAGCCCCAGCATTTT	CASSETGGNQPQHF
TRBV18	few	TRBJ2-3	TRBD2	TGTGCCAGCTCCCGCGGACTAGCTGGCACAGATACGCAGTATTTT	CASSRGLAGTDTQYF
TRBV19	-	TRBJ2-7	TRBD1	TGTGCCAGTAGTATGGGACAGGGGGTAGGCGAGCAGTACTTC	CASSMGQGVGEQYF
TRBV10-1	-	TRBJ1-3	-	TGCGCCTCCCGAGCGGGTGCTGGAAACACCATATATTTT	CASRAGAGNTIYF
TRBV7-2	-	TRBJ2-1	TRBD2	TGTGCCAGCAGCTTCGGACTAGCGTGGGGCTATGAGCAGTTCTTC	CASSFGLAWGYEQFF
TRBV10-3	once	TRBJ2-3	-	TGTGCCATCAGTGAGATGTATGACAGCATCTTCGTCGATACGCAGTATTTT	CAISEMYDSIFVDTQYF
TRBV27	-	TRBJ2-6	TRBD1	TGTGCCAGCAGTTCCCGGGCTACAGGGGAAGGAACTGGGGCCAACGTCCTGACTTTC	CASSSRATGEGTGANVLTF
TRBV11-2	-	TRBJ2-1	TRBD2	TGTGCCAGCAGCTCCGGGAGGAGCTCCTACAATGAGCAGTTCTTC	CASSSGRSSYNEQFF
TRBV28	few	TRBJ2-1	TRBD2	TGTGCCAGCAGTTTATGGAACGGACTAGCGGGTGGTAATGAGCAGTTCTTC	CASSLWNGLAGGNEQFF
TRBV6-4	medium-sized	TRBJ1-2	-	TGTGCCAGCAGGGATAAAAGGGAGGTAACCCGGTATGGCTACACCTTC	CASRDKREVTRYGYTF
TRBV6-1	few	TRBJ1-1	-	TGTGCCAGCAAAAGTTCTACAGGGACCACTGAAGCTTTCTTT	CASKSSTGTTEAFF
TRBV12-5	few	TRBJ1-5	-	TGTGCTAGTGGTTCCGCGTATGGGGATCAGCCCCAGCATTTT	CASGSAYGDQPQHF
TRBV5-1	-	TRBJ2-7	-	TGCGCCAGCAGCTTGCAGGGAAACTACGAGCAGTACTTC	CASSLQGNYEQYF
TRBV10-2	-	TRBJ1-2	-	TGCGCCACCCTTGGGGGGGTCGGTGGCTACACCTTC	CATLGGVGGYTF
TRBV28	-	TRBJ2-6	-	TGTGCCAGCAGTCCCCAGGCCTCTGGGGCCAACGTCCTGACTTTC	CASSPQASGANVLTF
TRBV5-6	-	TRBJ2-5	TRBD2	TGTGCCAGCAGCCGTAGCGGGGGGTGGCAAGAGACCCAGTACTTC	CASSRSGGWQETQYF
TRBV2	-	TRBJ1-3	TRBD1	TGTGCCAGCAGTGATGACAGGGTCTCTGGAAACACCATATATTTT	CASSDDRVSGNTIYF